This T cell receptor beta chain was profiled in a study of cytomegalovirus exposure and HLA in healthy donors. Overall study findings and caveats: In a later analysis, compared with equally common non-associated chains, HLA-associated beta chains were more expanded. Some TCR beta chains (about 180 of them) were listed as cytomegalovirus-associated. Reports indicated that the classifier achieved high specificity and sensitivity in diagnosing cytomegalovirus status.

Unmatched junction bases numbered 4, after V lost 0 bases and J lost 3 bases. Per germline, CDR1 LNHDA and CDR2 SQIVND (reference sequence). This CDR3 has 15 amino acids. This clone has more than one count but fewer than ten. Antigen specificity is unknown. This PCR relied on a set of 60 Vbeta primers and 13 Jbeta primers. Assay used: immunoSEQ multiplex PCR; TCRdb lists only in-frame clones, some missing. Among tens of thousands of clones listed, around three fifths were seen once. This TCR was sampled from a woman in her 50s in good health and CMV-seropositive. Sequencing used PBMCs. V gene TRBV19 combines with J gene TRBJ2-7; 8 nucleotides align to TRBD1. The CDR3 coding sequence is TGTGCCAGTAGTATAGATAGGACAGGGAGCTACGAGCAGTACTTC. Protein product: CASSIDRTGSYEQYF.